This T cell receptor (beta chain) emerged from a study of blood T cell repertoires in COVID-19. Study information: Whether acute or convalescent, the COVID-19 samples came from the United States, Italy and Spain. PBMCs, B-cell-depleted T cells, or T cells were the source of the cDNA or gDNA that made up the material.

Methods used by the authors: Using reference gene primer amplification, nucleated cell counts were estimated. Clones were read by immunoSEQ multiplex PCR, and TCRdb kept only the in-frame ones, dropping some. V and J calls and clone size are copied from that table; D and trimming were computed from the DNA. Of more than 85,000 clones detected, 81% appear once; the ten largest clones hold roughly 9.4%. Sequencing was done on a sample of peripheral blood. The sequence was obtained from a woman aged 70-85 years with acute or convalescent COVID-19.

CDR3 DNA sequence: TGCGCCAGCAGCCAAGATGGTCAGGGGGACTACGAGCAGTACTTC. The encoded protein is CASSQDGQGDYEQYF. V is TRBV4-1 and J is TRBJ2-7, with 7 bases aligning to TRBD1. CDR1 is MGHRA and CDR2 is YSYEKL in the germline V gene. V was pared by 0 bases and J by 3 bases, with 5 bases of the junction left unmatched. This CDR3 has 15 residues.